The clone carrying this TCR beta chain was counted many times. Its target is not known. This record comes from a study of early T cells in non-severe SARS-CoV-2 infection. Study information: Sequencing of bulk RNA from unsorted whole blood was done, without chain pairing.

Findings of the study overall: A preference for anti-spike CD8 responses marked VDJdb matching, which missed private and CD4 specificities.

V lost 2 bases to trimming and J lost 6 bases, with 29 bases between them. Germline lookup yields CDR1 SGHRS and CDR2 YFSETQ. This CDR3 comprises 19 residues. Unique molecular identifiers tagged individual cDNA molecules. TCRdb fed the 5' RACE reads into MiXCR, producing one record per CDR3 protein. Among approximately 100,000 distinct CDR3 sequences, 8% to 13% were seen once, and the ten largest hold approximately 5%. V gene TRBV5-1 combines with J gene TRBJ1-1, with D possibly matching TRBD1 (5 bases). The receptor was derived from an adult who was a healthcare worker with PCR-confirmed SARS-CoV-2 infection or an uninfected control (not recorded which). The sample comprised whole blood. CDR3 coding DNA: TGCGCCAGCAGCTTATCTGGGACGTCCCGCGGGGGTCACTTGGCTGAAGCTTTCTTT. Translated: CASSLSGTSRGGHLAEAFF. Together with reference TRBV5-1 and TRBJ1-1, the CDR3 gives the full variable domain: KAGVTQTPRYLIKTRGQQVTLSCSPISGHRSVSWYQQTPGQGLQFLFEYFSETQRNKGNFPGRFSGRQFSNSRSEMNVSTLELGDSALYLCASSLSGTSRGGHLAEAFFGQGTRLTVV.